The rows below give T cell receptor beta chains drawn from one sample of a study of beta chain features in type 1 diabetes. Measured with immunoSEQ multiplex PCR; TCRdb has only the in-frame clones, and not every one. Of 680,000 or so clones in the sample, 15% to 18% were seen once. The specimen sequenced was naive CD4+ T cells from blood. The receptors originated from a man between 18 and 35 years old in good health. Both conserved end residues are part of each CDR3. D genes are given only for firm matches. Some rows mark clone size as missing; the rest say once, few, many or name a class of expanded clone.

- | TRBJ1-1 | TRBV5-6 | - | TGTGCCAGCAGCTTGTCATTGGGCTCTGAAGCTTTCTTT | CASSLSLGSEAFF
few | TRBJ2-7 | TRBV6-1 | - | TGTGCCAGCAGCGTAACAGGAGGCTACGAGCAGTACTTC | CASSVTGGYEQYF
- | TRBJ2-6 | TRBV27 | - | TGTGCCAGCAGTTTCCAGCGGGTCGACTCTGGGGCCAACGTCCTGACTTTC | CASSFQRVDSGANVLTF
- | TRBJ1-2 | TRBV28 | - | TGTGCCAGCAGTTCCCCATTCAACCGACAGGAACCGAACTATGGCTACACCTTC | CASSSPFNRQEPNYGYTF
- | TRBJ2-3 | TRBV19 | TRBD1 | TGTGCCAGTAGACTCAGGGGGCAATGGGATACGCAGTATTTT | CASRLRGQWDTQYF
- | TRBJ1-2 | TRBV9 | - | TGTGCCAGCAGCGCCCCCGGTGGGGCCGGCTACACCTTC | CASSAPGGAGYTF
- | TRBJ2-1 | TRBV28 | - | TGTGCCAGCAGTTTAGGGGTGAACCGGCAGTTCTTC | CASSLGVNRQFF
- | TRBJ2-7 | TRBV28 | TRBD1 | TGTGCCAGCAGGACTCGACAGGGCTACGAGCAGTACTTC | CASRTRQGYEQYF
- | TRBJ2-5 | TRBV4-3 | - | TGCGCCAGCAGCCAGAGCCAGGGAGAGACCCAGTACTTC | CASSQSQGETQYF
- | TRBJ2-7 | TRBV7-6 | - | TGTGCCAGCAGCTTAGTCCCAGGGTCCTACGAGCAGTACTTC | CASSLVPGSYEQYF
few | TRBJ2-1 | TRBV15 | TRBD2 | TGTGCCACCAGCAGAGCACGGACAGGGGCTGTGGCTAGCGGGAGGACCCCCAATGAGCAGTTCTTC | CATSRARTGAVASGRTPNEQFF
- | TRBJ2-3 | TRBV10-3 | TRBD2 | TGTGCCAGTAGCGGGACGCGGGATACGCAGTATTTT | CASSGTRDTQYF
- | TRBJ1-5 | TRBV11-2 | TRBD1 | TGTGCCAGCAGCTTCTCCCGGGACAGGGATGGCAATCAGCCCCAGCATTTT | CASSFSRDRDGNQPQHF
- | TRBJ1-2 | TRBV28 | TRBD1 | TGTGCCAGCAGTCCTCCTAGAGGACAGGGTGAAATCTATGGCTACACCTTC | CASSPPRGQGEIYGYTF
few | TRBJ1-1 | TRBV7-8 | - | TGTGCCAGCACCCTCCGGGGTGAGGCCCGCACTGAAGCTTTCTTT | CASTLRGEARTEAFF
few | TRBJ1-4 | TRBV5-1 | - | TGCGCCAGCAGCTCACGGGAGGCAGCTAATGAAAAACTGTTTTTT | CASSSREAANEKLFF
few | TRBJ2-7 | TRBV18 | - | TGTGCCAGCTCTACGGGAGGAGGACAGTCTTCCTACGAGCAGTACTTC | CASSTGGGQSSYEQYF
few | TRBJ1-3 | TRBV30 | - | TGTGCCTGGAGTGGCAGGGGTACTGGAAACACCATATATTTT | CAWSGRGTGNTIYF
few | TRBJ2-2 | TRBV29-1 | - | TGCAGCGTTACAAGACAGGGAGGGGACACCGGGGAGCTGTTTTTT | CSVTRQGGDTGELFF
- | TRBJ2-3 | TRBV11-2 | TRBD1 | TGTGCCAGCAGCCGAACAGGGGTAGATCGAGCAGATACGCAGTATTTT | CASSRTGVDRADTQYF
once | TRBJ2-2 | TRBV5-1 | TRBD2 | TGCGCCAGCAGCGCGGGGGGCGTCGGGGAGCTGTTTTTT | CASSAGGVGELFF
- | TRBJ1-5 | TRBV2 | - | TGTGCCAGCAACCCGGACAATAGCAATCAGCCCCAGCATTTT | CASNPDNSNQPQHF
- | TRBJ2-3 | TRBV29-1 | - | TGCAGCGTTGAAGATCGGGTATCCCCAGATACGCAGTATTTT | CSVEDRVSPDTQYF
- | TRBJ1-2 | TRBV5-6 | TRBD1 | TGTGCCAGCGAGGGACAGGGTCTTTATGGCTACACCTTC | CASEGQGLYGYTF